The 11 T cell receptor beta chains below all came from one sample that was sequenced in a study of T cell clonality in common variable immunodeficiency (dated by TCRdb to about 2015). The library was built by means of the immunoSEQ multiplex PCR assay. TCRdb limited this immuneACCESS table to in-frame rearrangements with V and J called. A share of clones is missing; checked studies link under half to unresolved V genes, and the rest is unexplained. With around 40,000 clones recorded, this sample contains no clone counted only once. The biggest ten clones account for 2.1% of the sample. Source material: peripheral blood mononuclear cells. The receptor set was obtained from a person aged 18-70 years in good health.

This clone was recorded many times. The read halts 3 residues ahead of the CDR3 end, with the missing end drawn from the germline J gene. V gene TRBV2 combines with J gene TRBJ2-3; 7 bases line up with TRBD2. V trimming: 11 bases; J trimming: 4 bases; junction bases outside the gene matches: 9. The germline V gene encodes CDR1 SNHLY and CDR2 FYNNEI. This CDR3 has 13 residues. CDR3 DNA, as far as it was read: TGTGCCTTTACGGGGAGGGATGCAGATACG. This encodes CAFTGRDADT. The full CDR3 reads CAFTGRDADTQYF.

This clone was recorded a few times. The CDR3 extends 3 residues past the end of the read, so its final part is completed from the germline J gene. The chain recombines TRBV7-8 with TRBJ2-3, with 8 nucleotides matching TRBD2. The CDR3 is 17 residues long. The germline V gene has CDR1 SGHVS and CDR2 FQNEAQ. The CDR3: CASSFPSERGTQEAQYF. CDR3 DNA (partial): TGTGCCAGCAGCTTTCCCTCCGAGCGGGGGACCCAAGAGGCG.

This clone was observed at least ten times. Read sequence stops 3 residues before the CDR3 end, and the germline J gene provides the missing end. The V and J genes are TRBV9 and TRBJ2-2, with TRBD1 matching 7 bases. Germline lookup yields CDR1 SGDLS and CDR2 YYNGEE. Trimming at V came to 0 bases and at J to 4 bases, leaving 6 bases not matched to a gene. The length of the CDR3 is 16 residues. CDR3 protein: CASSVVDRAVTGELFF. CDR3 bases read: TGTGCCAGCAGCGTAGTCGACAGGGCGGTCACCGGGGAG. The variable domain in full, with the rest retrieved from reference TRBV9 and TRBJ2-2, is DSGVTQTPKHLITATGQRVTLRCSPRSGDLSVYWYQQSLDQGLQFLIQYYNGEERAKGNILERFSAQQFPDLHSELNLSSLELGDSALYFCASSVVDRAVTGELFFGEGSRLTVL.

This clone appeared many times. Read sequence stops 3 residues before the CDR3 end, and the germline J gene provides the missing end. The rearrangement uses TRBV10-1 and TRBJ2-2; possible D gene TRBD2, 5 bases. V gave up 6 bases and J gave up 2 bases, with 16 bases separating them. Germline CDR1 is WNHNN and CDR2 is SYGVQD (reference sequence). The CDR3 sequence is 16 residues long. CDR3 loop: CASRASPGINTGELFF. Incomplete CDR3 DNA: TGCGCCAGCAGGGCTAGCCCTGGGATAAACACCGGGGAG.

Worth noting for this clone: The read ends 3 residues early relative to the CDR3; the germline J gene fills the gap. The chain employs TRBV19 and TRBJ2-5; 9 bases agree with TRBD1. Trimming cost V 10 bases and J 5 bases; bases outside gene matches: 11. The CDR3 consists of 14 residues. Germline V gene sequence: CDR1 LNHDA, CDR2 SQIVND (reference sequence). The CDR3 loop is CATAPDRGWETQYF. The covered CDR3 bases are TGTGCCACTGCCCCGGACAGGGGATGGGAGACC. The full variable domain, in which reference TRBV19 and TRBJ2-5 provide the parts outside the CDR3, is DGGITQSPKYLFRKEGQNVTLSCEQNLNHDAMYWYRQDPGQGLRLIYYSQIVNDFQKGDIAEGYSVSREKKESFPLTVTSAQKNPTAFYLCATAPDRGWETQYFGPGTRLLVL.

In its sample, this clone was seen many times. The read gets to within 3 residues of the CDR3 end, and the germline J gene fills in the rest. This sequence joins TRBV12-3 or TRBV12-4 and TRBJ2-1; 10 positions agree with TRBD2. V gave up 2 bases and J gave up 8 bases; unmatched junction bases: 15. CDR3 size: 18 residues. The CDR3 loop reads CASSLKGGAGGIRDEQFF. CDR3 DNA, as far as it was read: TGTGCCAGCAGTTTAAAAGGAGGAGCGGGAGGGATACGGGATGAG.

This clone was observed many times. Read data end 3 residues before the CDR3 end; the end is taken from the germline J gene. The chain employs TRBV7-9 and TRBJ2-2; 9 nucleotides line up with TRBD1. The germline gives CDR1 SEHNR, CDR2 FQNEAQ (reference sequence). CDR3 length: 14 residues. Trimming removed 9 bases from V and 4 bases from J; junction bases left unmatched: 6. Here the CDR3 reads CASNRGPSTGELFF. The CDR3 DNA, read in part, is TGTGCCAGTAACAGGGGGCCCTCCACCGGGGAG.

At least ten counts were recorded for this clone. The CDR3 bases that were read are TGTGCCAGCAGCGAAGACTCGACCGGGGAG. This translates into CASSEDSTGE. The entire CDR3 reads CASSEDSTGELFF. V gene TRBV7-3 combines with J gene TRBJ2-2; no clear D gene. With the read ending 3 residues before the CDR3 end, the germline J gene is used to fill in that end. CDR1 and CDR2 from the germline V gene are SGHTA and FQGTGA. Trimming cost V 5 bases and J 5 bases, with 9 bases left between them. This CDR3 comprises 13 residues.

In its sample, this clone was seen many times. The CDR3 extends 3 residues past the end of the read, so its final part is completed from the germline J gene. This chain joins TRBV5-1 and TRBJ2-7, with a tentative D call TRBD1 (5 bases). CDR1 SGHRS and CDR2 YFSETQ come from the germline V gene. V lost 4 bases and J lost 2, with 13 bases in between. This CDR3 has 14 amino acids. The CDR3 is CASSEDSPAYEQYF. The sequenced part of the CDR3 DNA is TGCGCCAGCAGCGAAGACAGTCCGGCCTACGAG.

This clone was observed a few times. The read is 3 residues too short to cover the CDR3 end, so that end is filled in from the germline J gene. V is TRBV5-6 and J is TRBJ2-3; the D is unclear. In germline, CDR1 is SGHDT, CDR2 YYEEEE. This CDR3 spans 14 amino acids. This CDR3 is CASSLLAVQETQYF. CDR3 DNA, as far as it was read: TGTGCCAGCAGCTTGTTGGCAGTGCAAGAGACG.

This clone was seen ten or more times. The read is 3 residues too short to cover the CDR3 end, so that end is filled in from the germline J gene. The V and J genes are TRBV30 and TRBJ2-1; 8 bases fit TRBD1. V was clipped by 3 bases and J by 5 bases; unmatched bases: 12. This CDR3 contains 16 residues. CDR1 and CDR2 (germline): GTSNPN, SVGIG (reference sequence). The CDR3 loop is CAWRGPTGARDNEQFF. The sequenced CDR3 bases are TGTGCCTGGAGAGGGCCGACAGGGGCCCGAGACAATGAG.